These T cell receptor beta chains were read from a single sample in a study of technical replicates of blood from several donors. Only in-frame clones appear in the TCRdb table, and some are missing; sequencing was by immunoSEQ multiplex PCR. The sample carries about 75,000 clones, about 97% recorded once. What was sequenced was T cells isolated from PBMCs. These receptors were collected from a human donor in good health. Both conserved end residues are part of each CDR3. The order of the fields is D gene, J gene, V gene, CDR3 protein, CDR3 DNA. A D gene is named only where the DNA matches it firmly.

>.|TRBJ2-3|TRBV18
CASSPQRGDTQYF
TGTGCCAGCTCACCACAAAGAGGGGATACGCAGTATTTT
>TRBD1|TRBJ1-2|TRBV5-4
CASSTWTGLSYGYTF
TGTGCCAGCAGCACCTGGACAGGTCTCTCCTATGGCTACACCTTC
>.|TRBJ2-7|TRBV29-1
CSVVPREETYEQYF
TGCAGCGTTGTACCGCGGGAAGAGACGTACGAGCAGTACTTC
>TRBD1|TRBJ2-7|TRBV29-1
CSAGQGYEQYF
TGCAGCGCCGGACAGGGCTACGAGCAGTACTTC
>.|TRBJ2-3|TRBV7-2
CASSLALAILHGTDTQYF
TGTGCCAGCAGCTTAGCGCTGGCCATCCTCCACGGCACAGATACGCAGTATTTT
>TRBD2|TRBJ2-1|TRBV29-1
CSVELAGGVYNEQFF
TGCAGCGTTGAACTAGCGGGGGGGGTCTACAATGAGCAGTTCTTC
>TRBD1|TRBJ1-5|TRBV19
CASSSPWDRGRDQPQHF
TGTGCCAGTAGTTCTCCATGGGACAGGGGGCGGGATCAGCCCCAGCATTTT
>TRBD1|TRBJ2-2|TRBV4-3
CASSQGQGVTGELFF
TGCGCCAGCAGCCAAGGACAGGGGGTGACCGGGGAGCTGTTTTTT
>.|TRBJ1-2|TRBV4-3
CASSQGARYGYTF
TGCGCCAGCAGCCAAGGAGCTAGATATGGCTACACCTTC
>.|TRBJ2-7|TRBV6-5
CASSSVGSSYEQYF
TGTGCCAGCAGCTCCGTAGGGAGCTCCTACGAGCAGTACTTC
>TRBD1|TRBJ2-3|TRBV25-1
CASSDTTGMRTDTQYF
TGTGCCAGCAGTGATACGACAGGGATGCGGACAGATACGCAGTATTTT